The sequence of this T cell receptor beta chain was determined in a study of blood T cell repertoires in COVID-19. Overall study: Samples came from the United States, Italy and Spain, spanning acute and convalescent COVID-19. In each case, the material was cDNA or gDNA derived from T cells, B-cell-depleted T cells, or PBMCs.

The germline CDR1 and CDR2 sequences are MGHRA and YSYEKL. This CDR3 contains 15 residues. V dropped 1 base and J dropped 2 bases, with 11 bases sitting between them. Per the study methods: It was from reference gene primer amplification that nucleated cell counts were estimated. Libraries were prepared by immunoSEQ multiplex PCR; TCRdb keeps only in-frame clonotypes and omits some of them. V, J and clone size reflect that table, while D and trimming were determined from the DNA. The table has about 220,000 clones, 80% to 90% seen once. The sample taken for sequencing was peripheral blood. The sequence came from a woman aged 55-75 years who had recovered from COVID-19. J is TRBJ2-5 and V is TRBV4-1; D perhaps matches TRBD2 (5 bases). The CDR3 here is CASSQVSGAQETQYF. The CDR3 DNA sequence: TGCGCCAGCAGCCAAGTGAGCGGCGCTCAAGAGACCCAGTACTTC.